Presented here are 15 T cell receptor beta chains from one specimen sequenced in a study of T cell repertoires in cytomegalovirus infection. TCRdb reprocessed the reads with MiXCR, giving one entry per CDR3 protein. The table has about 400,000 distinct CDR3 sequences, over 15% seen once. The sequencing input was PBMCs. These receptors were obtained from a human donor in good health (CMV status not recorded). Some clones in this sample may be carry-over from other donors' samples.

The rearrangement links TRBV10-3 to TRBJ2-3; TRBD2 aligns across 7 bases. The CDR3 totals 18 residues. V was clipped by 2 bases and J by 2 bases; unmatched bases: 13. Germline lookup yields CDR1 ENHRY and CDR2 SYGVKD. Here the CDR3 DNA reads TGTGCCATCAGTGAGAGAGTGGTAGGGACTACTTTCACAGATACGCAGTATTTT. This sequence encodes CAISERVVGTTFTDTQYF.

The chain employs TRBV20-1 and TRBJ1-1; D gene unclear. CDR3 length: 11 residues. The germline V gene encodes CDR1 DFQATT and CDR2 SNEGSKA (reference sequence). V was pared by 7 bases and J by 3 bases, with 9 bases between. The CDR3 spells CSVVDYTEAFF. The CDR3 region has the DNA TGCAGTGTAGTGGATTACACTGAAGCTTTCTTT.

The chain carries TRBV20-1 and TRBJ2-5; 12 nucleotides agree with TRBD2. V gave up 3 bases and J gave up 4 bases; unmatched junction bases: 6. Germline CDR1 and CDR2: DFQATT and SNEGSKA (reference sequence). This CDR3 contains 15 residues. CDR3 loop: CSASPVTSGGETQYF. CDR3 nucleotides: TGCAGTGCTAGCCCCGTGACTAGCGGGGGAGAGACCCAGTACTTC.

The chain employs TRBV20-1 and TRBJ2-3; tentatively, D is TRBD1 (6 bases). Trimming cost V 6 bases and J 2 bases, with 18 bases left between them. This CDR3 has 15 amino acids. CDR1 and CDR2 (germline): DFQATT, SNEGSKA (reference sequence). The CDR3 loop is CSAFSGASPTDTQYF. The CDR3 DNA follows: TGCAGTGCCTTTTCAGGGGCAAGTCCCACAGATACGCAGTATTTT.

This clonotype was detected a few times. The CDR3 loop is CASSGEGDTQYF. CDR3 DNA: TGTGCCAGCTCTGGTGAGGGAGATACGCAGTATTTT. The J gene is TRBJ2-3, the V gene TRBV18; weak D call: TRBD2 (5 bases). Germline CDR1 reads KGHSH; CDR2 reads LQKENI. V lost 6 bases and J 5 bases, leaving 9 bases between the germline ends. The CDR3 loop spans 12 amino acids.

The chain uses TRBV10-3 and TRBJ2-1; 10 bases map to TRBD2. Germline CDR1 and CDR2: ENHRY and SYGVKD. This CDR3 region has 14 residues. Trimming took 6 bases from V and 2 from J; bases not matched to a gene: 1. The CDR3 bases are TGTGCCATCAGGAGCGGGGGGGCCTACAATGAGCAGTTCTTC. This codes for CAIRSGGAYNEQFF.

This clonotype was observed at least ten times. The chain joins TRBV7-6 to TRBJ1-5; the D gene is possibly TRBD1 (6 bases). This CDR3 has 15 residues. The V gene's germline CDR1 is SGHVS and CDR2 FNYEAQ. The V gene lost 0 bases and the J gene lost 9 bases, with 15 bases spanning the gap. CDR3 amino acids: CASSLASGGTWPQHF. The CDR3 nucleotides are TGTGCCAGCAGCTTAGCGTCGGGGGGCACGTGGCCCCAGCATTTT.

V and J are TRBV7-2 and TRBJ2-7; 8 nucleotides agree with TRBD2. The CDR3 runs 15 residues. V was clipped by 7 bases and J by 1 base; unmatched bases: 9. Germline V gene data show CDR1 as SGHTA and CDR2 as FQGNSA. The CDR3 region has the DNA TGTGCCAGCACCCGGGGGGGGGGTTCATCCTACGAGCAGTACTTC. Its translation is CASTRGGGSSYEQYF.

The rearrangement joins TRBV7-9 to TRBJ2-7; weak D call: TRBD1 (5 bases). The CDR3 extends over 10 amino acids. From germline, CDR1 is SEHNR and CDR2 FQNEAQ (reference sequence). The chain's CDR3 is CADQGYEQYF. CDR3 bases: TGTGCTGACCAGGGCTACGAGCAGTACTTC.

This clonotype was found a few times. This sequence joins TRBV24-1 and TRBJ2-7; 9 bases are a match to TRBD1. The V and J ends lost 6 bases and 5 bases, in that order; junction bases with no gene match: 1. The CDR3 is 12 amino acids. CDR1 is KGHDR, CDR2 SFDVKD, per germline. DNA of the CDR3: TGTGCCACCAGTAGACAGGGGGACGAGCAGTACTTC. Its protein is CATSRQGDEQYF.

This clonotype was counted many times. The CDR3 DNA follows: TGTGCCAGCAGCCAACGGACAGGAACTACCTACGAGCAGTACTTC. It is translated as CASSQRTGTTYEQYF. The chain is built from TRBV7-8 and TRBJ2-7; TRBD1 agrees at 7 bases. Germline V CDR1 and CDR2: SGHVS, FQNEAQ. The CDR3 extends over 15 amino acids. V lost 5 bases and J lost 2; bases outside the gene matches: 9.

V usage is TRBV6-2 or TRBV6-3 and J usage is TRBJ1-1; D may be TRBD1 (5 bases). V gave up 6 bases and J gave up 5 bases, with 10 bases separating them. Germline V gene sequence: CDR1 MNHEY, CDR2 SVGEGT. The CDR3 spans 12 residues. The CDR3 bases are TGTGCCAGCAGGACAGCAAGAACTGAAGCTTTCTTT. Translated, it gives CASRTARTEAFF.

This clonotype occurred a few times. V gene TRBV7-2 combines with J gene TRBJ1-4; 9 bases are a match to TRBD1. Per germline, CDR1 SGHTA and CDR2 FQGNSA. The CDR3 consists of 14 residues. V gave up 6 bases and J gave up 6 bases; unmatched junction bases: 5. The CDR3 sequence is CASRGDREDEKLFF. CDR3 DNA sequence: TGTGCCAGCAGGGGGGACAGGGAGGATGAAAAACTGTTTTTT.

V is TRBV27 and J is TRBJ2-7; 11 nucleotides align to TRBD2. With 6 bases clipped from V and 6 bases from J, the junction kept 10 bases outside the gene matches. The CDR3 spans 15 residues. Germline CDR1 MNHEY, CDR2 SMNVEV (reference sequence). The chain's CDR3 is CASSPIAGGPLEQYF. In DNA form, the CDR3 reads TGTGCCAGCAGCCCCATAGCGGGAGGGCCCCTCGAGCAGTACTTC.

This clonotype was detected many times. The CDR3 protein is CASSLRPGSGYTF. DNA of the CDR3: TGTGCCAGCAGCTTACGTCCGGGCTCGGGCTACACCTTC. This chain uses TRBV7-2 with TRBJ1-2; no clear D. V was cut by 2 bases and J by 8 bases, with 12 bases left in between. Germline values: CDR1 SGHTA, CDR2 FQGNSA. The CDR3 is made up of 13 amino acids.